The clone carrying this T cell receptor (beta chain) was counted at least ten times. Its antigen is currently unknown. CD4 T cells were positively selected, then CD8 T cells from the CD4-negative fraction. This record belongs to a study of naive and memory T cell subsets. Overall study results and limits: In naive cells, over 85% of TCR sequences were seen only once. From naive to CM, EM and EMRA, diversity decreased and Gini increased. A few larger clonotypes appeared in naive repertoires, especially CD8, possibly memory cells re-expressing CD45RA.

CDR1 and CDR2 (germline): MDHEN, SYDVKM. V dropped 6 bases and J dropped 1 base, with 5 bases sitting between them. The CDR3 sequence is 12 residues long. The beta constant-region primer was an equimolar mix of two oligonucleotides covering TRBC1 and TRBC2. The ligated cDNA underwent four PCR rounds using SP2 and nested alpha and beta constant-region primers. TCRdb re-called the UMI-ligation and nested PCR reads with MiXCR, one entry per CDR3 protein. The sample carries around 100,000 distinct CDR3 sequences, more than 12% recorded once. The V and J genes are TRBV28 and TRBJ2-3; D uncertain. Material for sequencing was naive CD8+ T cells from blood. This receptor was identified in a human donor in good health. CDR3 DNA sequence: TGTGCCAGCAGGAGCGGCACAGATACGCAGTATTTT. It is translated as CASRSGTDTQYF.